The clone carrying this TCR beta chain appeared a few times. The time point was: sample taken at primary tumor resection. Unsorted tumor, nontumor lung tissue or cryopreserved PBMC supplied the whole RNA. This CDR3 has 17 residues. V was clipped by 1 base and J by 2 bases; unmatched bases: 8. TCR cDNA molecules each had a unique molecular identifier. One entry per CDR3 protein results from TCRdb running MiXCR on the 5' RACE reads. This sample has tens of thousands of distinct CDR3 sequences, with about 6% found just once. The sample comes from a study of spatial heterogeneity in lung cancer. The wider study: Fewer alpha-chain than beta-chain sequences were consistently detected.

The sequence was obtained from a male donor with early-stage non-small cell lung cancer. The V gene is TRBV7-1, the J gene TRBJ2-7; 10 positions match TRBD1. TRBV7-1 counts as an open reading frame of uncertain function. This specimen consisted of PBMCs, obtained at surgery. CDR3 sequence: CASSSGGGGQGTYEQYF. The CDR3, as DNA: TGTGCCAGCAGCTCAGGGGGTGGGGGACAGGGGACCTACGAGCAGTACTTC.